Listed below are T cell receptor beta chains from one sample, sequenced in a study of blood T cell repertoires in COVID-19. Profiling relied on immunoSEQ multiplex PCR, and the TCRdb table lists in-frame clones only, not all of them. The table includes 350,000 to 550,000 clones, around 89% detected once. Sample: peripheral blood. The origin of the receptors is a young woman with acute or convalescent COVID-19. Each CDR3 is given with its conserved first and last residue.

TRBV28	TRBJ2-4	CASSLRGPQNIQYF
TRBV20-1	TRBJ2-1	CSASYPGHSYNEQFF
TRBV7-9	TRBJ1-6	CASSAGQVYNSPLHF
TRBV7-6	TRBJ1-1	CASSIQGPGGMNTEAFF
TRBV6-5	TRBJ2-1	CASSLRTTNEQFF
TRBV2	TRBJ1-6	CASSQTGSASPLHF
TRBV7-2	TRBJ2-3	CASSLGTVLPHTDTQYF
TRBV6-5	TRBJ1-5	CASSYDRDYQPQHF
TRBV11-2	TRBJ2-1	CASSPPRDNEQFF
TRBV2	TRBJ1-6	CASSPTVSYNSPLHF
TRBV15	TRBJ2-1	CATGLSYNEQFF
TRBV19	TRBJ1-2	CASSPGLYGYTF
TRBV4-1	TRBJ1-1	CASSHLGTANTEAFF
TRBV12-3/TRBV12-4	TRBJ1-2	CASSTGNYGYTF
TRBV6-4	TRBJ2-7	CASSDSAYEQYF
TRBV6-2/TRBV6-3	TRBJ2-5	CASSLSRETQYF
TRBV2	TRBJ2-5	CASRAGTGLGQETQYF
TRBV23-1	TRBJ1-2	CASSYKRGGYTF
TRBV5-6	TRBJ2-5	CASRTEFQETQYF
TRBV27	TRBJ2-7	CASSLSGTGQYEQYF
TRBV11-2	TRBJ2-4	CASSTLAGWAKNIQYF
TRBV7-8	TRBJ2-2	CASSVSGINTGELFF
TRBV4-1	TRBJ1-2	CASSQVIGNYGYTF
TRBV10-3	TRBJ1-2	CAITLTDNYGYTF
TRBV15	TRBJ1-1	CATSRQTWDTEAFF
TRBV14	TRBJ2-7	CASSLGGGYEQYF
TRBV28	TRBJ2-5	CASLGPGVLGETQYF
TRBV9	TRBJ1-4	CASSPGGGPNEKLFF
TRBV7-9	TRBJ2-7	CASSLRPGQGAYEQYF
TRBV27	TRBJ1-2	CASSPGQGGYGYTF
TRBV7-3	TRBJ2-5	CASSLGRGETQYF
TRBV21-1	TRBJ1-6	CASSIGTGNSPLHF
TRBV5-6	TRBJ1-6	CASSFNIGRGGNSPLHF